The entry that follows covers one T cell receptor (beta chain) sequence. Both 60 Vbeta primers and 13 Jbeta primers went into the PCR. Using immunoSEQ multiplex PCR, the repertoire was profiled, and TCRdb retains in-frame clones only, with some absent. Among 130,000 to 150,000 clones listed, 78% were seen once. This entry belongs to a study of cytomegalovirus exposure and HLA in healthy donors. V lost 5 bases to trimming and J lost 8 bases, with 14 bases between them. The germline CDR1 and CDR2 sequences are MNHEY and SMNVEV (reference sequence). There are 13 residues in the CDR3. This clonotype originated in a female donor in good health and CMV-seronegative. The material sequenced was PBMCs. This chain connects TRBV27 to TRBJ2-3, with a tentative D call TRBD1 (6 bases). The CDR3 sequence: CASSNTGMGTQYF. DNA of the CDR3: TGTGCCAGCAGTAATACAGGGATGGGTACGCAGTATTTT.